This TCR beta chain came from a study of human T cells and chemical hapten exposure. This clonotype was detected only a few times. The length of the CDR3 is 13 residues. CDR1 is MNHEY and CDR2 is SVGEGT in the germline V gene. V was trimmed by 5 bases and J by 5 bases, leaving 13 bases between them. MiXCR was run by TCRdb on the RACE reads, yielding one entry per CDR3 protein. This table holds 80,000 to 100,000 distinct CDR3 sequences, about 8.6% found once. Time point indicated: healthy volunteer bleed at 2 weeks. Unfractionated whole blood served as the source for total RNA extraction. The rearrangement joins TRBV6-2 or TRBV6-3 to TRBJ2-7, with D perhaps matching TRBD2 (6 bases). The sequenced material came from whole blood. The receptor was derived from a female donor in good health. Some clones in this sample may be carry-over from other donors' samples. The CDR3 sequence: CASSPSTRNEQYF. Written as DNA, the CDR3 is TGTGCCAGCAGTCCTTCGACTAGGAACGAGCAGTACTTC.